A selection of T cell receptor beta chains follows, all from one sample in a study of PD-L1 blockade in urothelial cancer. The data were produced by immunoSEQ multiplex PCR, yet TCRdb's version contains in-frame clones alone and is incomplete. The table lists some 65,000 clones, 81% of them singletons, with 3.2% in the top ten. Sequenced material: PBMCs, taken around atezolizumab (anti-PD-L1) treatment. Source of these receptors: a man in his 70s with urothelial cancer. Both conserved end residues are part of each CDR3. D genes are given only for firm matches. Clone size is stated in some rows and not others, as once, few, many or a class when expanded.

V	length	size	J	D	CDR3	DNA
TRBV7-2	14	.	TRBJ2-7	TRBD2	CASSLMAGDYEQYF	TGTGCCAGCAGCTTGATGGCGGGAGACTACGAGCAGTACTTC
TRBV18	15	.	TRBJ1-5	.	CASSPQGGVNQPQHF	TGTGCCAGCTCACCCCAGGGAGGGGTTAATCAGCCCCAGCATTTT
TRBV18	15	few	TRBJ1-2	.	CASSPPVPESSGYTF	TGTGCCAGCTCACCACCGGTACCCGAAAGCTCTGGCTACACCTTC
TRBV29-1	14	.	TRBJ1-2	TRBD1	CSVEGQGNNYGYTF	TGCAGCGTGGAAGGACAGGGGAATAACTATGGCTACACCTTC
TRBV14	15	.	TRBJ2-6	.	CASSRAHSGANVLTF	TGTGCCAGCAGCCGGGCGCACTCTGGGGCCAACGTCCTGACTTTC
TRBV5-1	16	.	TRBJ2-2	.	CASRTGHLANTGELFF	TGCGCCAGCAGGACAGGCCATCTCGCGAACACCGGGGAGCTGTTTTTT
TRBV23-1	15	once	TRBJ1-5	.	CASASGGTTNQPQHF	TGCGCCAGCGCCTCCGGTGGGACAACTAATCAGCCCCAGCATTTT
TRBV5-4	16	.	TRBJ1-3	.	CASSLSSGNSGNTIYF	TGTGCCAGCAGCTTGTCGTCGGGGAACTCTGGAAACACCATATATTTT
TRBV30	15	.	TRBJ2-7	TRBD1	CAYRKGTGYSYEQYF	TGTGCCTACAGAAAAGGGACAGGGTACTCCTACGAGCAGTACTTC
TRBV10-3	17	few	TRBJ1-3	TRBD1	CAISERQGMGSGNTIYF	TGTGCCATCAGTGAACGACAGGGCATGGGCTCTGGAAACACCATATATTTT
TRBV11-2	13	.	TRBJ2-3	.	CASSLTDTDTQYF	TGTGCCAGCAGCTTAACAGACACAGATACGCAGTATTTT
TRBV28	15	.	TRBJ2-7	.	CASTRGHNFPYEQYF	TGTGCCAGCACCAGGGGACATAACTTTCCCTACGAGCAGTACTTC
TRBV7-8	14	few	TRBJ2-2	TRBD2	CASSFPRGAGELFF	TGTGCCAGCAGCTTCCCTCGGGGGGCCGGGGAGCTGTTTTTT
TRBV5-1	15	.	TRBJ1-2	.	CASSLGPDIQAGYTF	TGCGCCAGCAGCTTGGGCCCCGATATTCAAGCTGGCTACACCTTC
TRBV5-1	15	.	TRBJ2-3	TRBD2	CASSPVAGLTDTQYF	TGCGCCAGCAGCCCCGTAGCGGGTCTAACAGATACGCAGTATTTT
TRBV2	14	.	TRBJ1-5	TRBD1	CASSLQGDNQPQHF	TGTGCCAGCAGCCTCCAGGGGGACAATCAGCCCCAGCATTTT
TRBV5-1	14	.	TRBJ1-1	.	CASSSTQGSTEAFF	TGCGCCAGCAGCTCCACCCAGGGAAGCACTGAAGCTTTCTTT
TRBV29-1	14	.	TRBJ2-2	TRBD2	CSVGGRPNTGELFF	TGCAGCGTTGGCGGGAGACCGAACACCGGGGAGCTGTTTTTT
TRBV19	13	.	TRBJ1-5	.	CASRDTVDQPQHF	TGTGCCAGTAGGGACACGGTGGATCAGCCCCAGCATTTT
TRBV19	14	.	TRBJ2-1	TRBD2	CASSWTSGRVGQFF	TGTGCCAGTAGTTGGACTAGCGGGAGGGTTGGGCAGTTCTTC
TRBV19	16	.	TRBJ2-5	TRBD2	CASNPSGRLWGETQYF	TGTGCCAGTAACCCTAGCGGGAGATTATGGGGGGAGACCCAGTACTTC
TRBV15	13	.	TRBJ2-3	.	CATSGQGGDTQYF	TGTGCCACCAGCGGACAGGGAGGGGATACGCAGTATTTT
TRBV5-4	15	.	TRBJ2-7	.	CASSLTGMGSYEQYF	TGTGCCAGCAGCTTAACAGGGATGGGCTCCTACGAGCAGTACTTC
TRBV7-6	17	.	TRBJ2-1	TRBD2	CASSLILAGGPDNEQFF	TGTGCCAGCAGCTTAATTCTAGCGGGAGGGCCTGACAATGAGCAGTTCTTC
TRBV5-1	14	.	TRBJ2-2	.	CASSLGANTGELFF	TGCGCCAGCAGCTTAGGGGCTAACACCGGGGAGCTGTTTTTT
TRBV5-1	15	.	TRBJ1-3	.	CASSPGGGARNTIYF	TGCGCCAGCAGTCCCGGCGGGGGGGCTAGAAACACCATATATTTT
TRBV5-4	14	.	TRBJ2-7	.	CASSLGTSSYEQYF	TGTGCCAGCAGCTTGGGTACCAGCTCCTACGAGCAGTACTTC
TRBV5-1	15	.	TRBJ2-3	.	CASSPGGLSTDTQYF	TGCGCCAGCAGCCCTGGGGGACTTAGCACAGATACGCAGTATTTT
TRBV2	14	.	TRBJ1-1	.	CASRKLQDVTEAFF	TGTGCCAGCAGGAAATTGCAGGATGTTACTGAAGCTTTCTTT
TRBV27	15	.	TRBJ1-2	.	CASSPQRTVDYGYTF	TGTGCCAGCAGTCCTCAGAGGACAGTGGACTATGGCTACACCTTC
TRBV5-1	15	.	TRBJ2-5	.	CASSPRTGRGETQYF	TGCGCCAGCAGCCCCCGGACAGGGAGGGGAGAGACCCAGTACTTC
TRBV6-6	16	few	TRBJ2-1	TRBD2	CASTSLSGRSYNEQFF	TGTGCCAGCACCTCCCTTAGCGGGAGGTCCTACAATGAGCAGTTCTTC
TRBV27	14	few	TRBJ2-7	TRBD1	CASSPGTGIYEQYF	TGTGCCAGCAGCCCCGGGACAGGGATCTACGAGCAGTACTTC
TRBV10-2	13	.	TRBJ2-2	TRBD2	CASNGAGTGELFF	TGCGCCAGCAACGGAGCGGGGACCGGGGAGCTGTTTTTT
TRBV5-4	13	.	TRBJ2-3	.	CASSLAVGDTQYF	TGTGCCAGCAGCTTGGCGGTCGGAGATACGCAGTATTTT
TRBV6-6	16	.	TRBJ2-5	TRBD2	CASTPSGRQNGETQYF	TGTGCCAGCACTCCTAGCGGGAGGCAAAACGGAGAGACCCAGTACTTC
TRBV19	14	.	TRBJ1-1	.	CASSTGQLNTEAFF	TGTGCCAGTAGTACAGGACAGCTGAACACTGAAGCTTTCTTT
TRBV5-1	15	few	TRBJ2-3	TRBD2	CASSLASGTTDTQYF	TGCGCCAGCAGCTTGGCTAGCGGGACGACAGATACGCAGTATTTT
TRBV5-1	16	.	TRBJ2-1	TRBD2	CASSLELAGGYNEQFF	TGCGCCAGCAGCTTGGAACTAGCGGGAGGGTACAATGAGCAGTTCTTC
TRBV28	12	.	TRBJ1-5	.	CASNWGDQPQHF	TGTGCCAGCAACTGGGGGGATCAGCCCCAGCATTTT
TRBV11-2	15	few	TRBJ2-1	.	CASSSRTETYNEQFF	TGTGCCAGCAGCTCCCGGACAGAAACCTACAATGAGCAGTTCTTC
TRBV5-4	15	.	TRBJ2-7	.	CASSLVGQRPWEQYF	TGTGCCAGCAGCTTGGTAGGACAGAGACCGTGGGAGCAGTACTTC
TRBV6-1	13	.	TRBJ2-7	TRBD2	CASSRTSGYEQYF	TGTGCCAGCAGTAGGACTAGCGGCTACGAGCAGTACTTC
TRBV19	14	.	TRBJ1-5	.	CASSTGSGNQPQHF	TGTGCCAGTAGTACAGGGTCTGGCAATCAGCCCCAGCATTTT
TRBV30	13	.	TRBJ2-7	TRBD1	CAWIAGQGYEQYF	TGTGCCTGGATCGCGGGACAGGGGTACGAGCAGTACTTC
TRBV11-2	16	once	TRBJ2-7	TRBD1	CASSISRQGGSYEQYF	TGTGCCAGCAGCATCAGCAGACAGGGGGGTTCCTACGAGCAGTACTTC
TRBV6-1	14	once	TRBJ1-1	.	CASISWAKNTEAFF	TGTGCCAGCATATCTTGGGCCAAGAACACTGAAGCTTTCTTT
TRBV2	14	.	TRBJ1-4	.	CASTRGRDNEKLFF	TGTGCCAGCACTCGGGGGAGGGATAATGAAAAACTGTTTTTT
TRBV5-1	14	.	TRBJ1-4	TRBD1	CASSQQGGIEKLFF	TGCGCCAGCAGCCAACAGGGGGGGATCGAAAAACTGTTTTTT
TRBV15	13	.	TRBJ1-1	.	CATSRGWREKAFF	TGTGCCACCAGCAGAGGCTGGAGGGAAAAAGCTTTCTTT
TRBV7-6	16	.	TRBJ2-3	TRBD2	CASSLGGTSGTDTQYF	TGTGCCAGCAGCTTAGGTGGGACTAGCGGGACAGATACGCAGTATTTT
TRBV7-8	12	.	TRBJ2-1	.	CASSPVYNEQFF	TGTGCCAGCAGCCCCGTGTACAATGAGCAGTTCTTC
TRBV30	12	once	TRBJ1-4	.	CAWSVRYGKLFF	TGTGCCTGGAGTGTACGGTACGGTAAACTGTTTTTT
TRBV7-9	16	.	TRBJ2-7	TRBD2	CASSLEGGAGGREQYF	TGTGCCAGCAGCTTAGAGGGCGGAGCGGGAGGTCGTGAGCAGTACTTC